The clone carrying this TCR beta chain was observed a few times. Antigen unknown. V shed 9 bases, J shed 3 bases, and the junction held 8 bases outside the gene matches. The CDR3 length is 13 residues. In germline, CDR1 is MDHEN, CDR2 SYDVKM. This entry comes from a study of early T cells in non-severe SARS-CoV-2 infection. Whole-study context: Sequenced material consisted of bulk RNA (from unsorted whole blood), and chains were unpaired.

Attached unique molecular identifiers marked individual cDNA molecules. TCRdb passed the 5' RACE reads through MiXCR, listing each CDR3 protein once. The top ten clones hold around 6.4% of a sample with about 92,000 distinct CDR3 sequences, less than 15% of them seen once. Study-wide results and caveats: VDJdb-based annotation leaned toward anti-spike CD8 responses and missed private and CD4 specificities.

This TCR was sampled from an adult who was a healthcare worker with PCR-confirmed SARS-CoV-2 infection or an uninfected control (not recorded which). Sequencing was carried out using whole blood. This chain connects TRBV28 to TRBJ2-7; TRBD1 matches at 7 bases. Here the CDR3 reads CASVDRAYYEQYF. For the CDR3, the DNA is TGTGCCAGTGTTGACAGGGCCTACTACGAGCAGTACTTC. Variable domain in full (rest from reference TRBV28 and TRBJ2-7): DVKVTQSSRYLVKRTGEKVFLECVQDMDHENMFWYRQDPGLGLRLIYFSYDVKMKEKGDIPEGYSVSREKKERFSLILESASTNQTSMYLCASVDRAYYEQYFGPGTRLTVT.